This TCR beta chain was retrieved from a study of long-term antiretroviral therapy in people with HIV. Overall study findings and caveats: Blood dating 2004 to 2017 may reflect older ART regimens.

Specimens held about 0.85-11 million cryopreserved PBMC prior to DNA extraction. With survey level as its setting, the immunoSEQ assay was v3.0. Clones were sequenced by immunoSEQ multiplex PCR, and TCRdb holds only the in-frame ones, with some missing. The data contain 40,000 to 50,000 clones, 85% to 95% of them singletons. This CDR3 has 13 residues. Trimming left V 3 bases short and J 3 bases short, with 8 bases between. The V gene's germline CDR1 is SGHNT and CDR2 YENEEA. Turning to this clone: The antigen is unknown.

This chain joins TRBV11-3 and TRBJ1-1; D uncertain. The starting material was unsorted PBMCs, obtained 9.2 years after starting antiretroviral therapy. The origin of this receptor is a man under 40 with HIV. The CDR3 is CASSFSGYTEAFF. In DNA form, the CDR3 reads TGTGCCAGCAGCTTCTCCGGATACACTGAAGCTTTCTTT.